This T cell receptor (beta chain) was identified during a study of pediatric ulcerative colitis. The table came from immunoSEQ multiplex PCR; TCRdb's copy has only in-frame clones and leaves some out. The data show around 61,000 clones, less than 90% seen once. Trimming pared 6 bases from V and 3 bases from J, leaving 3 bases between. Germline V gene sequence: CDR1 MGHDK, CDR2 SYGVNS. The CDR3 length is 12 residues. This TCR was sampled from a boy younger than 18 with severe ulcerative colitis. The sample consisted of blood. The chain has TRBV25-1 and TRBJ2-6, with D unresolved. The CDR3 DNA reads TGTGCCAGCAGGGGTGGGGCCAACGTCCTGACTTTC. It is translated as CASRGGANVLTF. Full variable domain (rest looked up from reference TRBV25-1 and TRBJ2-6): EADIYQTPRYLVIGTGKKITLECSQTMGHDKMYWYQQDPGMELHLIHYSYGVNSTEKGDLSSESTVSRIRTEHFPLTLESARPSHTSQYLCASRGGANVLTFGAGSRLTVL.